The 11 T cell receptor beta chains in this list originate from one sample, sequenced in a study of blood T cell repertoires in COVID-19. Some clones are missing from TCRdb's copy, which holds only in-frame ones; the method was immunoSEQ multiplex PCR. The sample records some 220,000 clones, approximately 83% being singletons. Sequences were obtained from PBMCs or T cells enriched from blood (not recorded which). These receptors were collected from a woman aged 35 to 49 with acute COVID-19.

The chain recombines TRBV28 with TRBJ2-1; TRBD1 matches 7 bases. The CDR3 extends over 16 amino acids. The trim removed 5 bases at V and 0 bases at J, leaving 7 bases unmatched. Germline CDR1 is MDHEN and CDR2 is SYDVKM. CDR3 sequence reads: CASSRQGSSSYNEQFF. CDR3 coding DNA: TGTGCCAGCAGTCGACAGGGATCAAGCTCCTACAATGAGCAGTTCTTC.

The chain recombines TRBV16 with TRBJ2-4; no firm D call. The CDR3 loop spans 14 amino acids. Looked up from germline, CDR1 is KGHSY and CDR2 is FQNENV. Trimming cost V 4 bases and J 5 bases, with 12 bases left between them. The CDR3: CASSLERGENIQYF. In DNA form, the CDR3 reads TGTGCCAGCAGCCTCGAGCGAGGCGAAAACATTCAGTACTTC.

The rearrangement joins TRBV11-2 to TRBJ2-1; 7 positions match TRBD1. With 8 bases clipped from V and 0 bases from J, the junction kept 4 bases outside the gene matches. Germline lookup yields CDR1 SGHAT and CDR2 FQNNGV. CDR3 length: 14 residues. The CDR3 sequence: CASLGQSSYNEQFF. In DNA, the CDR3 is TGTGCCAGCCTGGGACAGAGCTCCTACAATGAGCAGTTCTTC.

The chain has TRBV27 and TRBJ1-1, with 9 bases aligning to TRBD1. The germline CDR1 and CDR2 sequences are MNHEY and SMNVEV (reference sequence). Losses at the gene ends were 3 bases for V and 6 bases for J; bases not matched to a gene: 5. The CDR3 extends over 14 amino acids. CDR3 residues: CASSFGQGIPEAFF. CDR3 in DNA: TGTGCCAGCAGTTTCGGACAGGGGATTCCTGAAGCTTTCTTT.

This clone was recorded once. The chain recombines TRBV3-1 (or the pseudogene TRBV3-2) with TRBJ2-3; D is unresolved. Germline V lookup: CDR1 LGHDT, CDR2 YNNKEL (reference sequence). V was shortened by 0 bases and J by 4 bases, with 8 bases between the two germline ends. This CDR3 spans 14 amino acids. The CDR3: CASSQEPRSDTQYF. CDR3 in DNA: TGTGCCAGCAGCCAAGAGCCTAGATCAGATACGCAGTATTTT.

The V call is TRBV5-1, the J call TRBJ2-1, with 10 bases matching TRBD2. With V trimmed by 3 bases and J by 4 bases, 4 bases remained unmatched. In germline, CDR1 is SGHRS, CDR2 YFSETQ. This CDR3 comprises 15 residues. DNA for the CDR3: TGCGCCAGCAGCTCGCTAGCGGGAGCTTACAATGAGCAGTTCTTC. Its translation is CASSSLAGAYNEQFF.

This clone was found once. CDR3 region: CASSLQAVTEAFF. The CDR3 bases are TGTGCCAGCAGTCTACAGGCGGTCACTGAAGCTTTCTTT. The chain combines TRBV12-3 or TRBV12-4 with TRBJ1-1; tentatively, D is TRBD1 (5 bases). The V end was cut by 5 bases, the J end by 4 bases, with 11 bases between. CDR3 length: 13 residues.

This chain links TRBV7-2 with TRBJ2-5, with D hard to call. V lost 1 base and J lost 3, with 6 bases in between. This CDR3 spans 13 amino acids. Germline CDR1 and CDR2: SGHTA and FQGNSA. The CDR3 region is CASSLVEEETQYF. In DNA form, the CDR3 reads TGTGCCAGCAGCTTAGTCGAGGAAGAGACCCAGTACTTC.

The sample holds many counts of this clone. The rearrangement links TRBV4-2 to TRBJ2-7; D is perhaps TRBD2 (6 bases). The V and J ends lost 1 base and 2 bases respectively, with 12 bases between them. This CDR3 spans 15 amino acids. The germline CDR1 and CDR2 sequences are LGHNA and YNFKEQ. CDR3 DNA: TGTGCCAGCAGCCAAGCCCGGGACTCCCCCTACGAGCAGTACTTC. Its protein is CASSQARDSPYEQYF.

This clone was detected only once. This rearrangement joins TRBV6-2 or TRBV6-3 to TRBJ2-1; 9 positions match TRBD2. The germline CDR1 and CDR2 sequences are MNHEY and SVGEGT. Unmatched junction bases numbered 9, after V lost 4 bases and J lost 8 bases. This CDR3 has 15 amino acids. The CDR3 region has the DNA TGTGCCAGCAGTTTTAGCGGGGGCAGCAACGATGAGCAGTTCTTC. Translated: CASSFSGGSNDEQFF.

V usage is TRBV19 and J usage is TRBJ2-2; tentative D call: TRBD1 (5 bases). V was shortened by 3 bases and J by 7 bases, with 15 bases between the two germline ends. The CDR3 runs to 15 residues. CDR1 and CDR2 (germline): LNHDA, SQIVND (reference sequence). The CDR3: CASSISGNVGGELFF. DNA of the CDR3: TGTGCCAGTAGTATCTCAGGGAATGTTGGCGGGGAGCTGTTTTTT. The entire variable domain, with the rest obtained from reference TRBV19 and TRBJ2-2, is as follows: DGGITQSPKYLFRKEGQNVTLSCEQNLNHDAMYWYRQDPGQGLRLIYYSQIVNDFQKGDIAEGYSVSREKKESFPLTVTSAQKNPTAFYLCASSISGNVGGELFFGEGSRLTVL.